Shown below are 8 T cell receptor beta chains from a single sample sequenced in a study of CXCR3-negative and CXCR3-positive naive CD8 T cells. Findings and caveats of the study: Hydrophobicity was higher for TRB CDR3s found in CXCR3-positive naive cells than in CXCR3-negative naive cells.

Through 5' RACE with UMI labels, the TRB cDNA libraries were prepared. TCRdb re-analyzed the 5' RACE reads; it lists each CDR3 protein once, without DNA. In total, the table holds some 150,000 distinct CDR3 sequences. Their target antigens are unknown. The specimen sequenced was naive CXCR3+ CD8+ T cells from blood. Subset meaning: CD45RO-CCR7+CD27+CD95- naive CD8+ T cells expressing CXCR3 (TNR3+). The receptors were gathered from a human donor in good health. Some clones in this sample may be carry-over from other donors' samples.

CDR3 sequence: CASSKERWQGPGANVLTF. The V gene is TRBV21-1, the J gene TRBJ2-6. TRBV21-1 is tagged as a pseudogene. This CDR3 contains 18 residues.

The CDR3 loop is CASGSTGVGSMNTEAFF. This chain joins TRBV12-5 and TRBJ1-1; TCRdb designates TRBD1, a call that cannot be tested without DNA. The CDR3 spans 17 residues. Germline V gives CDR1 LGHNT, CDR2 FRNRAP.

The gene calls are TRBV2 and TRBJ2-4; TCRdb's D gene call, TRBD1, goes unchecked for lack of DNA. The germline CDR1 and CDR2 sequences are SNHLY and FYNNEI. The CDR3 length is 15 residues. CDR3 in amino acids: CASKGGPGAKNIQYF.

The chain combines TRBV6-6 with TRBJ1-3; the D gene TCRdb calls, TRBD1, cannot be checked with no DNA. Germline V gene data show CDR1 as MNHNY and CDR2 as SVGAGI (reference sequence). The CDR3 is 16 amino acids. The CDR3 is CASSYPGLSLENTIYF.

The rearrangement links TRBV29-1 to TRBJ2-3; checking the TCRdb D call of TRBD2 is not possible without DNA. The V gene's germline CDR1 is SQVTM and CDR2 ANQGSEA. The CDR3 length is 11 residues. The CDR3 loop reads CSAIAVGMQYF.

This chain joins TRBV12-3 or TRBV12-4 and TRBJ2-1; TCRdb indicates TRBD2, and absent DNA this call remains unverified. This CDR3 is built from 14 residues. CDR3 amino acids: CASSFGLLGPEQFF.

The chain joins TRBV6-5 to TRBJ2-5; TCRdb's D call, TRBD1, is unchecked because there is no DNA. This CDR3 has 15 amino acids. Germline values: CDR1 MNHEY, CDR2 SVGAGI. Here the CDR3 reads CASSTRDNFQETQYF.

The V and J genes are TRBV5-4 and TRBJ1-2; no DNA is available, so the TRBD1 call from TCRdb remains unchecked. Germline values: CDR1 SGHNT, CDR2 YYREEE (reference sequence). This CDR3 has 15 amino acids. CDR3 loop: CASSSTTGVNYGYTF.